What follows are 10 T cell receptor beta chains derived from one specimen sequenced in a study of T cell clonality in common variable immunodeficiency. Notes on the study in general: Common variable immunodeficiency TCR beta sequences reportedly had fewer deletions and N-nucleotide insertions.

TCRdb's table, derived via immunoSEQ multiplex PCR, lists solely in-frame clones and lacks some. This sample shows tens of thousands of clones and no singletons; under 4.5% rests with the ten largest. For these TCRs, the target antigens are not known. The sample was peripheral blood mononuclear cells. The source of these receptors is a human donor with common variable immunodeficiency.

A few counts support this clone. The read stops 3 residues short of the end of the CDR3; the missing end is completed from the germline J gene. This chain links TRBV30 with TRBJ2-3; 8 nucleotides align to TRBD2. The CDR3 is 16 amino acids. The ends lost 5 bases at V and 3 bases at J; junction bases unmatched: 13. The germline CDR1 and CDR2 sequences are GTSNPN and SVGIG (reference sequence). CDR3 bases read: TGTGCCTGGTGGCCCGGGTGGGCTAGCGGGACAGATACG. As protein: CAWWPGWASGTDT. The whole CDR3 sequence reads CAWWPGWASGTDTQYF.

This clone was found many times. CDR3 region: CASSPSGSSYEQYF. Incomplete CDR3 DNA: TGTGCCAGCAGTCCCAGCGGGAGCTCCTACGAG. The rearrangement joins TRBV7-3 to TRBJ2-7; TRBD2 matches 8 bases. The read ends 3 residues early relative to the CDR3; the germline J gene fills the gap. The CDR3 spans 14 residues. The germline V gene has CDR1 SGHTA and CDR2 FQGTGA. The V gene end was trimmed by 6 bases and the J gene end by 0 bases; junction bases not matched to a gene: 4.

In this sample, this clone turned up a few times. Sequencing ends 3 residues short of the CDR3 end; the germline J gene provides the rest. The chain carries TRBV2 and TRBJ2-1; no firm D call. Trimming removed 4 bases at V and 9 bases at J, with 10 bases between. Per germline, CDR1 SNHLY and CDR2 FYNNEI. The CDR3 contains 12 residues. Partial CDR3 DNA: TGTGCCAGCAGTGTGGAGCGAAGTGAG. This codes for CASSVERSE. The complete CDR3 protein is CASSVERSEQFF.

This clone is medium-sized in the sample. The read ends 3 residues before the CDR3 terminus; that terminus is restored from the germline J gene. This sequence joins TRBV7-8 and TRBJ1-1; a possible D gene is TRBD1 (6 bases). The length of the CDR3 is 13 residues. Germline loops: CDR1 SGHVS, CDR2 FQNEAQ. The part of the CDR3 DNA that was read is TGTGCCAGCAGCCTAGTTGAGGGGGTAAAA. Translated: CASSLVEGVK. The whole CDR3 region reads CASSLVEGVKAFF.

At least ten counts were recorded for this clone. Coverage ceases 3 residues before the CDR3 finishes, and the germline J gene fills in the end. The chain employs TRBV5-1 and TRBJ1-1; possibly TRBD1 for D (6 bases). The V and J ends lost 0 bases and 3 bases respectively, with 18 bases between them. Germline V CDR1 and CDR2: SGHRS, YFSETQ. The CDR3 length is 17 residues. CDR3 DNA, as far as it was read: TGCGCCAGCAGCTTGGACAGGGAGGGAGGTTATGACACTGAA. Residues: CASSLDREGGYDTE. The whole CDR3 region reads CASSLDREGGYDTEAFF.

This clone appeared many times. The read gets to within 3 residues of the CDR3 end, and the germline J gene fills in the rest. This rearrangement joins TRBV29-1 to TRBJ2-1; 14 bases are a match to TRBD2. V trimming: 5 bases; J trimming: 5 bases; junction bases outside the gene matches: 2. This CDR3 has 14 residues. CDR1 is SQVTM, CDR2 ANQGSEA, per germline. CDR3 sequence: CSVRGLAGDNEQFF. Incomplete CDR3 DNA: TGCAGCGTTCGGGGACTAGCGGGAGACAATGAG.

This clone was seen repeatedly, ten times or more. The read terminates 3 residues ahead of where the CDR3 ends, so the germline J gene completes it. The V call is TRBV7-7, the J call TRBJ2-7; 13 bases match TRBD2. This CDR3 is built from 16 residues. Trimming cost V 5 bases and J 6 bases; bases outside gene matches: 10. Germline CDR1 and CDR2: SSHAT and FNYEAQ (reference sequence). CDR3 amino acids: CASSRGLAGTNSEQYF. The covered CDR3 bases are TGTGCCAGCAGCCGGGGACTAGCGGGAACAAACTCCGAG.

On this clone itself: The observed sequence ends 3 residues before the CDR3 terminus, with the missing tail filled in from the germline J gene. The V and J genes are TRBV2 and TRBJ1-4; no definite D call. CDR1 SNHLY and CDR2 FYNNEI come from the germline V gene. The CDR3 has 13 amino acids. Trimming stripped 6 bases from V and 3 bases from J, with 8 bases between. CDR3 DNA (partial): TGTGCCAGCAGGGAGGGCGCTAATGAAAAA. Translating gives CASREGANEK. The CDR3 as a whole reads CASREGANEKLFF.

This clone was counted many times. Coverage ceases 3 residues before the CDR3 finishes, and the germline J gene fills in the end. V is TRBV7-3 and J is TRBJ2-3; D possibly corresponds to TRBD1 (5 bases). The CDR3 has 16 amino acids. In germline, CDR1 is SGHTA, CDR2 FQGTGA. V was shortened by 4 bases and J by 7 bases, with 21 bases between the two germline ends. The CDR3: CASSSSPLDSINTQYF. CDR3 bases read: TGTGCCAGCAGCTCCTCCCCCCTCGACAGCATTAATACG.

The table lists this clone with many counts. The read ends 3 residues shy of where the CDR3 ends; the end is completed using the germline J gene. This rearrangement joins TRBV2 to TRBJ1-4; D is unresolved. Trimming shortened V by 4 bases and J by 0 bases, and 9 bases separated the two germline ends. The CDR3 loop spans 15 amino acids. CDR1 is SNHLY and CDR2 is FYNNEI in the germline V gene. CDR3 DNA, as far as it was read: TGTGCCAGCAGTGCTGGAGGGCCAACTAATGAAAAA. It is translated as CASSAGGPTNEK. The entire CDR3 is CASSAGGPTNEKLFF.